The next 22 T cell receptor beta chains were all read from a single sample in a study of regulatory T cells in long-lasting Graves disease. Time point here: newly diagnosed GD, antithyroid drugs for less than 3 months. The TCR library was prepared using RNA isolated from PBMCs. Libraries of TCR beta came from iRepertoire HTBI primers plus Arm-PCR of CDR3 regions. TCRdb ran MiXCR on the multiplex PCR reads and lists one entry per CDR3 protein. This table holds 350,000 to 550,000 distinct CDR3 sequences, 14% found once. The sample was also linked to a second study, of T cells in Graves' hyperthyroidism and ophthalmopathy.

The sample in question was peripheral blood mononuclear cells (PBMCs), obtained at new diagnosis, from a patient treated with antithyroid drugs. All receptors derive from a woman aged 45-65 years with Graves disease.

Only a few counts were recorded for this clonotype. The chain combines TRBV7-2 with TRBJ2-7; possibly TRBD2 for D (6 bases). Germline CDR1 and CDR2: SGHTA and FQGNSA. Trimming pared 1 base from V and 0 bases from J, leaving 10 bases between. The CDR3 runs 15 residues. The CDR3 coding sequence is TGTGCCAGCAGCTTAGTATTCGGGGGCTCCTACGAGCAGTACTTC. Its protein product is CASSLVFGGSYEQYF.

This chain uses TRBV4-2 with TRBJ2-1, with D maybe TRBD1 (5 bases). V dropped 1 base and J dropped 6 bases, with 13 bases sitting between them. Per germline, CDR1 LGHNA and CDR2 YNFKEQ. The CDR3 sequence is 15 residues long. CDR3 nucleotide sequence: TGTGCCAGCAGCCAAGTCGGGTCAGGGCTCAATGAGCAGTTCTTC. Its translation: CASSQVGSGLNEQFF.

In its sample, this clonotype was seen many times. The chain combines TRBV5-1 with TRBJ2-6, with 8 bases lining up with TRBD1. CDR1 is SGHRS, CDR2 YFSETQ, per germline. Unmatched junction bases numbered 5, after V lost 6 bases and J lost 0 bases. The CDR3 totals 16 residues. DNA for the CDR3: TGCGCCAGCAACGGACAGGGAAACTCTGGGGCCAACGTCCTGACTTTC. It codes for CASNGQGNSGANVLTF.

This clonotype occurred a few times. This sequence joins TRBV19 and TRBJ2-1, with 8 bases fitting TRBD2. V trimming: 3 bases; J trimming: 3 bases; junction bases outside the gene matches: 4. Germline CDR1 LNHDA, CDR2 SQIVND (reference sequence). There are 15 residues in the CDR3. CDR3 sequence reads: CASSISGSGYNEQFF. Here the CDR3 DNA reads TGTGCCAGTAGTATCAGCGGGAGTGGCTACAATGAGCAGTTCTTC.

This chain connects TRBV29-1 to TRBJ1-6, with TRBD1 matching 7 bases. Germline V gene lookup returns CDR1 SQVTM and CDR2 ANQGSEA. CDR3 size: 14 residues. Unmatched junction bases numbered 8, after V lost 6 bases and J lost 6 bases. The CDR3 is CSVKTGNINSPLHF. CDR3 coding DNA: TGCAGCGTCAAGACAGGGAATATTAATTCACCCCTCCACTTT. Using reference TRBV29-1 and TRBJ1-6 for the parts outside the CDR3, the full variable domain is SAVISQKPSRDICQRGTSLTIQCQVDSQVTMMFWYRQQPGQSLTLIATANQGSEATYESGFVIDKFPISRPNLTFSTLTVSNMSPEDSSIYLCSVKTGNINSPLHFGNGTRLTVT.

This clonotype came up many times. The J gene is TRBJ1-5, the V gene TRBV5-1; 10 nucleotides line up with TRBD1. Per the germline V gene, CDR1 is SGHRS and CDR2 is YFSETQ. Trimming removed 0 bases from V and 5 bases from J; junction bases left unmatched: 5. The CDR3 loop spans 16 amino acids. CDR3 loop: CASSLGVGQGDQPQHF. CDR3 sequence (DNA): TGCGCCAGCAGCTTGGGGGTCGGACAGGGGGATCAGCCCCAGCATTTT.

The CDR3 bases are TGTGCCAGCAGCCCTACACTTGGGACAGGGGGCACTGAAGCTTTCTTT. Protein product: CASSPTLGTGGTEAFF. The chain employs TRBV5-6 and TRBJ1-1, with 11 nucleotides matching TRBD1. Germline CDR1 and CDR2: SGHDT and YYEEEE. The V and J ends lost 4 bases and 4 bases, in that order; junction bases with no gene match: 9. The CDR3 totals 16 residues.

Note on this clonotype: A clone one base away is much larger, so this may be a read error. The chain joins TRBV6-1 to TRBJ2-5; 7 positions agree with TRBD1. Germline CDR1 MNHNS, CDR2 SASEGT. There are 12 residues in the CDR3. CDR3 amino acids: CASNGQEETRYF. The DNA for the CDR3 is TGTGCCAGCAACGGACAGGAAGAGACCCGGTACTTC.

This clonotype was counted at least ten times. This chain links TRBV29-1 with TRBJ2-3; weak D call: TRBD2 (6 bases). V was pared by 8 bases and J by 1 base, with 19 bases between. Germline V gene lookup returns CDR1 SQVTM and CDR2 ANQGSEA. This CDR3 has 15 residues. The CDR3 DNA reads TGCAGCCTGACGAGCGGGCAGGATGGCACAGATACGCAGTATTTT. It translates to CSLTSGQDGTDTQYF.

This clonotype occurred many times. The rearrangement joins TRBV20-1 to TRBJ2-3; the match to TRBD2 covers 7 bases. This CDR3 spans 14 amino acids. The germline CDR1 and CDR2 sequences are DFQATT and SNEGSKA (reference sequence). Losses at the gene ends were 5 bases for V and 0 bases for J; bases not matched to a gene: 5. This chain's CDR3 is CSAHSGRSTDTQYF. The CDR3 nucleotides read TGCAGTGCTCATAGCGGGCGTAGCACAGATACGCAGTATTTT.

On this clonotype: A much larger clone differs from this one at a single base, so this may be a read error. The V and J genes are TRBV6-2 or TRBV6-3 and TRBJ2-7; 10 bases align to TRBD2. This CDR3 comprises 17 residues. The germline V gene has CDR1 MNHEY and CDR2 SVGEGT. The CDR3: CASSYSKASGSRYEQCF. CDR3 DNA sequence: TGTGCCAGCAGTTACTCGAAGGCTAGCGGGAGTCGATACGAGCAGTGCTTC.

This clonotype occurred many times. The rearrangement joins TRBV12-3 or TRBV12-4 to TRBJ1-3; D may be TRBD1 (5 bases). The CDR3 contains 15 residues. The V end was cut by 3 bases, the J end by 0 bases, with 9 bases between. The CDR3 loop reads CASSFQGFSGNTIYF. CDR3 in DNA: TGTGCCAGCAGTTTTCAGGGATTCTCTGGAAACACCATATATTTT.

V and J are TRBV10-3 and TRBJ1-1, with D hard to call. The germline CDR1 and CDR2 sequences are ENHRY and SYGVKD. The CDR3 has 14 residues. V shed 2 bases and J shed 4 bases, with 11 bases lying between them. The CDR3 here is CAISEKAAITEAFF. The CDR3 DNA reads TGTGCCATCAGTGAGAAGGCAGCCATCACTGAAGCTTTCTTT.

This clonotype was seen many times. V is TRBV10-3 and J is TRBJ2-7; a possible D gene is TRBD1 (6 bases). CDR3 size: 19 residues. Per the germline V gene, CDR1 is ENHRY and CDR2 is SYGVKD. V was pared by 4 bases and J by 3 bases, with 28 bases between. CDR3 residues: CAISGQGQIGQPLHYEQYF. CDR3 DNA sequence: TGTGCCATCAGTGGGCAAGGGCAGATTGGACAGCCCCTCCACTACGAGCAGTACTTC.

This chain uses TRBV4-2 with TRBJ1-6, with no clear D. V was pared by 0 bases and J by 8 bases, with 20 bases between. Germline V gene lookup returns CDR1 LGHNA and CDR2 YNFKEQ. The CDR3 runs 18 residues. CDR3 loop: CASSQERAVPGNYSPLHF. The CDR3 DNA sequence: TGTGCCAGCAGCCAAGAAAGGGCAGTTCCCGGGAACTATTCACCCCTCCACTTT.

Notes on this clonotype: A far larger clone is one nucleotide away, so this likely arose from a read error. This sequence joins TRBV6-1 and TRBJ2-1, with 9 bases identical to TRBD1. Germline V gene lookup returns CDR1 MNHNS and CDR2 SASEGT. The V segment lost 5 bases and the J segment 10 bases; nucleotides outside the gene matches: 9. This CDR3 spans 14 amino acids. CDR3 loop: CASSSWGQGYEQFF. As DNA, the CDR3 is TGTGCCAGCAGTAGTTGGGGACAGGGCTACGAGCAGTTCTTC.

Points on this clonotype: Germline and junction disagree at one end, which may indicate a read error. This chain joins TRBV12-3 or TRBV12-4 and TRBJ1-5; 8 nucleotides agree with TRBD1. The CDR3 totals 18 residues. CDR3 coding DNA: TGTGCCGGCAGTCCCGACGGGAACAGGGGGTATTTCAATCAGTCCCAGCATTTT. Residues: CAGSPDGNRGYFNQSQHF.

This clonotype turned up a few times. The chain recombines TRBV4-1 with TRBJ2-7; TRBD2 agrees at 9 bases. The CDR3 has 17 amino acids. J lost 2 bases, V lost 0 bases, and 8 bases had no gene match. The germline gives CDR1 MGHRA, CDR2 YSYEKL. CDR3: CASSQDFSGSEPYEQYF. DNA of the CDR3: TGCGCCAGCAGCCAAGACTTTAGCGGGAGTGAACCCTACGAGCAGTACTTC.

V gene TRBV6-2 or TRBV6-3 combines with J gene TRBJ2-3, with D unclear. CDR1 and CDR2 from the germline V gene are MNHEY and SVGEGT. This CDR3 is built from 14 residues. V lost 0 bases, J lost 5 bases, and 9 bases lay in between. In nucleotides, the CDR3 is TGTGCCAGCAGTTACTCGCTTTCAGGAGATACGCAGTATTTT. Residues: CASSYSLSGDTQYF.

This clonotype was detected ten times or more. The CDR3 bases are TGTGCCAGCAGTTACTCGATGGGACAAGCCTACGAGCAGTACTTC. Its protein is CASSYSMGQAYEQYF. The genes are TRBV6-6 and TRBJ2-7, with D possibly being TRBD1 (6 bases). Trimming shortened V by 0 bases and J by 2 bases, and 11 bases separated the two germline ends. Germline lookup yields CDR1 MNHNY and CDR2 SVGAGI (reference sequence). CDR3 length: 15 amino acids.

The table lists this clonotype with a few counts. A much larger clone sits a single nucleotide away, making a read error possible. The chain recombines TRBV6-1 with TRBJ2-7; 9 bases line up with TRBD1. CDR1 MNHNS and CDR2 SASEGT come from the germline V gene. V shed 6 bases, J shed 3 bases, and the junction held 3 bases outside the gene matches. This CDR3 has 13 residues. Here the CDR3 DNA reads TGTGCCAGCAGATGGGGACAGGGCTACGAGCAGTACTTC. Protein sequence: CASRWGQGYEQYF.

This clonotype showed up many times. The rearrangement joins TRBV11-2 to TRBJ2-1; D is possibly TRBD2 (6 bases). The V gene's germline CDR1 is SGHAT and CDR2 FQNNGV. The length of the CDR3 is 17 residues. V lost 0 bases and J lost 6, with 18 bases in between. CDR3 sequence reads: CASSLDLAGWGVNEQFF. DNA for the CDR3: TGTGCCAGCAGCTTAGATCTCGCGGGATGGGGGGTCAATGAGCAGTTCTTC. The complete variable domain, with remaining parts taken from reference TRBV11-2 and TRBJ2-1, reads EAGVAQSPRYKIIEKRQSVAFWCNPISGHATLYWYQQILGQGPKLLIQFQNNGVVDDSQLPKDRFSAERLKGVDSTLKIQPAKLEDSAVYLCASSLDLAGWGVNEQFFGPGTRLTVL.